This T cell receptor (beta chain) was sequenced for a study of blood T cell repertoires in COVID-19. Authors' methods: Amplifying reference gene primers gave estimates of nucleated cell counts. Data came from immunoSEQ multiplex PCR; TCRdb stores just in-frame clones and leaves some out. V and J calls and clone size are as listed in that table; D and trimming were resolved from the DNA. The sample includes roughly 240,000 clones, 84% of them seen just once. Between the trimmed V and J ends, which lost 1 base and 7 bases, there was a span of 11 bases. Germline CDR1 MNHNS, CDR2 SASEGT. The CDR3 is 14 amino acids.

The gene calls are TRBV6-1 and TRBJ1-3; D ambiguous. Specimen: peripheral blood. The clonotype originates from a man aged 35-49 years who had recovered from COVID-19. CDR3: CASSEDRGFNTIYF. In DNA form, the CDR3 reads TGTGCCAGCAGTGAAGATCGGGGATTCAACACCATATATTTT.